These T cell receptor beta chains were read from a single sample in a study of siplizumab effects on memory and regulatory T cells. Produced via immunoSEQ multiplex PCR; TCRdb's table is partial and in-frame only. The repertoire holds tens of thousands of clones, with 87% as singletons. Sequencing input: Tregs sorted from blood. The receptors stem from a human donor in good health. The CDR3 runs from the conserved cysteine through the conserved F or W. D genes are given only for firm matches.

>NA|TRBV30|TRBJ1-3
CAWETGPGNTIYF
TGTGCCTGGGAGACAGGCCCTGGAAACACCATATATTTT
>TRBD1|TRBV5-1|TRBJ1-2
CASSPGQGRTNYGYTF
TGCGCCAGCAGCCCCGGACAGGGTAGAACTAACTATGGCTACACCTTC
>TRBD2|TRBV7-2|TRBJ2-7
CASSSTSGYEQYF
TGTGCCAGCAGCTCGACTAGCGGCTACGAGCAGTACTTC
>NA|TRBV6-5|TRBJ1-1
CASSYTGLGTEAFF
TGTGCCAGCAGTTATACAGGGTTAGGGACTGAAGCTTTCTTT
>NA|TRBV7-3|TRBJ1-1
CASSPTGSRTEAFF
TGTGCCAGCAGCCCCACAGGGAGTAGGACTGAAGCTTTCTTT
>NA|TRBV6-1|TRBJ1-1
CASSESEGNTEAFF
TGTGCCAGCAGTGAATCCGAGGGGAACACTGAAGCTTTCTTT
>NA|TRBV5-6|TRBJ1-2
CASSQGLNYGYTF
TGTGCCAGCAGTCAGGGACTGAACTATGGCTACACCTTC
>NA|TRBV28|TRBJ2-7
CASSNYDRPGYEQYF
TGTGCCAGCAGCAATTACGACAGACCTGGGTACGAGCAGTACTTC
>NA|TRBV19|TRBJ2-6
CASSIPRGATSGANVLTF
TGTGCCAGTAGTATTCCTCGAGGGGCCACCTCTGGGGCCAACGTCCTGACTTTC
>NA|TRBV6-5|TRBJ1-6
CASSYSYREPNSPLHF
TGTGCCAGCAGTTACTCCTACAGGGAGCCTAATTCACCCCTCCACTTT